The 10 T cell receptor beta chains below come from one sample, sequenced in a study of T cells expressing NK-cell markers. TCRdb re-called the 5' RACE reads; every CDR3 protein appears as one record, without DNA. Its clone listing holds under 200,000 distinct CDR3 sequences. Sequenced sample: blood T cells: a sorted CD56 or NKG2C T cell subset, CD4+ or CD8+ T cells, or bulk PBMC T cells (not recorded which). The receptors shown here come from a woman between 18 and 69 years old in good health.

CDR3: CASSLKAGTPGYNEQFF. This rearrangement joins TRBV7-9 to TRBJ2-1; absent DNA, TCRdb's TRBD1 call cannot be checked. CDR3 length equals 17 residues. Germline CDR1 and CDR2: SEHNR and FQNEAQ (reference sequence).

V is TRBV29-1 and J is TRBJ2-1; the TCRdb call, TRBD1, lacks DNA for checking. The CDR3 is 16 amino acids. Germline V gene data show CDR1 as SQVTM and CDR2 as ANQGSEA. The CDR3 here is CSVTGTTLLRNNEQFF.

This chain links TRBV4-1 with TRBJ2-5; absent DNA, TCRdb's TRBD1 call cannot be checked. CDR1 and CDR2 (germline): MGHRA, YSYEKL. This CDR3 comprises 16 residues. The CDR3 loop is CASSRGQLLNQETQYF.

This chain uses TRBV25-1 with TRBJ2-1; lacking DNA, the TRBD2 call made by TCRdb goes unchecked. Germline V CDR1 and CDR2: MGHDK, SYGVNS. The CDR3 runs to 14 residues. Here the CDR3 reads CASSVAGGYNEQFF.

The chain joins TRBV6-1 to TRBJ1-1. This CDR3 spans 11 amino acids. Germline assignment: CDR1 MNHNS and CDR2 SASEGT. The chain's CDR3 is CASGGTLEAFF.

This chain connects TRBV5-1 to TRBJ1-1; the TCRdb D gene call, TRBD1, has no DNA to confirm it. Germline V CDR1 and CDR2: SGHRS, YFSETQ. This CDR3 has 16 amino acids. CDR3 sequence reads: CASSLATGGAGTEAFF.

The chain carries TRBV7-3 and TRBJ1-1. The germline V gene has CDR1 SGHTA and CDR2 FQGTGA. The CDR3 consists of 14 residues. The CDR3 sequence: CASSLFHFDTEAFF.

V usage is TRBV5-1 and J usage is TRBJ1-2; TCRdb returns TRBD1, unconfirmable since there is no DNA. The CDR3 extends over 16 amino acids. CDR1 and CDR2 from the germline V gene are SGHRS and YFSETQ. The chain's CDR3 is CASSLVGGDRVYGYTF.

The chain recombines TRBV18 with TRBJ2-1. CDR3 length: 14 residues. Per the germline V gene, CDR1 is KGHSH and CDR2 is LQKENI. The CDR3 is CASSPPESYNEQFF.

The CDR3 sequence is CSARDSVTGANVLTF. The chain recombines TRBV20-1 with TRBJ2-6. This CDR3 spans 15 amino acids. Germline lookup yields CDR1 DFQATT and CDR2 SNEGSKA (reference sequence).